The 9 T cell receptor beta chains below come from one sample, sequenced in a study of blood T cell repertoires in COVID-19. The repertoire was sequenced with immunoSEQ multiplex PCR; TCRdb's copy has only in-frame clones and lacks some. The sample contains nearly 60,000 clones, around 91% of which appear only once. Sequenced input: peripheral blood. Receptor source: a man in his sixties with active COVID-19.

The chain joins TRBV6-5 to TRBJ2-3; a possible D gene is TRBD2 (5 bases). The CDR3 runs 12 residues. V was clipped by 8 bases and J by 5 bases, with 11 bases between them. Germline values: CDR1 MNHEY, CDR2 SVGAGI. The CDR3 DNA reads TGTGCCAGCGCAAAGCGGCTAGATACGCAGTATTTT. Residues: CASAKRLDTQYF.

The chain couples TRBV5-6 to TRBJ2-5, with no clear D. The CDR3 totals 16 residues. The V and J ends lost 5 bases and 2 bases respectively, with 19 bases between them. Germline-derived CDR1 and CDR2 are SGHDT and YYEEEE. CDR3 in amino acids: CASRALGGRGQETQYF. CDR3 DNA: TGTGCCAGCAGGGCGTTGGGTGGAAGAGGTCAAGAGACCCAGTACTTC.

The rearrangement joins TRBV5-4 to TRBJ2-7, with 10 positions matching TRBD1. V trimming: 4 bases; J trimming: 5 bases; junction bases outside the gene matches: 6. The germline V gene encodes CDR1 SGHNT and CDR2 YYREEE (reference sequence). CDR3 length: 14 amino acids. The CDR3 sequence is CASSKDRGEHEQYF. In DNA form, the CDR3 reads TGTGCCAGCAGCAAGGACAGGGGGGAGCACGAGCAGTACTTC.

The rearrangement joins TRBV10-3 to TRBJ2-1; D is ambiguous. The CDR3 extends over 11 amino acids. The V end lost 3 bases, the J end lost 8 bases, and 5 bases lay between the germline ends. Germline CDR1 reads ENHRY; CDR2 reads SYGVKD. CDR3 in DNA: TGTGCCATCAGTGACTTCCATGAGCAGTTCTTC. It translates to CAISDFHEQFF.

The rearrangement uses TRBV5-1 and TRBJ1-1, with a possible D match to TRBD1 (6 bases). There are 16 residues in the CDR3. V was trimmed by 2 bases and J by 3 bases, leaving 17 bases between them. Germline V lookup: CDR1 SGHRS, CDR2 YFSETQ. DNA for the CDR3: TGCGCCAGCAGCTTTGGCAAGCAGGGGCTATACACTGAAGCTTTCTTT. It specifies CASSFGKQGLYTEAFF.

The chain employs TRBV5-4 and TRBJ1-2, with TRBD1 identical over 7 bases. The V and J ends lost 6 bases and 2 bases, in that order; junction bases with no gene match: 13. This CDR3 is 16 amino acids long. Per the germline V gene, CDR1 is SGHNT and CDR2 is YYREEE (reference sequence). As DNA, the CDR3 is TGTGCCAGCACCGAGAGAACAGGGGACGGGAACTATGGCTACACCTTC. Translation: CASTERTGDGNYGYTF.

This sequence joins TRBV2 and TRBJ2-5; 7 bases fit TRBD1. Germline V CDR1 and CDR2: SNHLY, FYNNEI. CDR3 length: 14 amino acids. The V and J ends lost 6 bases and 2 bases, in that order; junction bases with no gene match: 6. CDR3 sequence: CASRHLTGQETQYF. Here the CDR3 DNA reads TGTGCCAGCAGACATTTGACAGGGCAAGAGACCCAGTACTTC.

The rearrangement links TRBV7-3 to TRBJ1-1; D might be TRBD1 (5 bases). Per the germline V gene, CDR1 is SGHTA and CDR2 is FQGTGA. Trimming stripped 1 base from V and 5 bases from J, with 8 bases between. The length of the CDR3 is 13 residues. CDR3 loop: CASSLMGGTEAFF. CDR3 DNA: TGTGCCAGCAGCTTAATGGGGGGGACTGAAGCTTTCTTT.

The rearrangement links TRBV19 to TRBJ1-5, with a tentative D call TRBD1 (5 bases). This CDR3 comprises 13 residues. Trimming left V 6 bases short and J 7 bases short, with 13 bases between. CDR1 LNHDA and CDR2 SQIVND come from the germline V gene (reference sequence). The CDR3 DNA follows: TGTGCCAGTAGCCAATCAGGGCAGCAGCCCCAGCATTTT. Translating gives CASSQSGQQPQHF.